This entry concerns a single T cell receptor (beta chain). No antigen is known for it. The data derive from a study of T cell responses to AZD1222 COVID-19 vaccine. CDR1 MNHNY and CDR2 SVGAGI come from the germline V gene (reference sequence). The CDR3 sequence is 14 residues long. The trim removed 0 bases at V and 4 bases at J, leaving 3 bases unmatched. Some clones are missing from TCRdb's copy, which holds only in-frame ones; the method was immunoSEQ multiplex PCR. The data show roughly 150,000 clones, 75% to 90% seen once. Broader study findings: The breadth and depth of Spike-specific TCRs increased once two AZD1222 doses had been given. There were vaccine-associated CD4 TCRs across spike, dominant at 160-218 and 743-854. None of the repertoires were sampled until the peak T cell response had passed.

The chain has TRBV6-6 and TRBJ2-7; 7 nucleotides line up with TRBD1. The source of this sequence is an adult in good health. The sample was peripheral blood, taken on day 0 of AZD1222 vaccination. The CDR3 loop is CASSYSRDRYEQYF. The CDR3 DNA reads TGTGCCAGCAGTTACTCCCGGGACAGATACGAGCAGTACTTC.